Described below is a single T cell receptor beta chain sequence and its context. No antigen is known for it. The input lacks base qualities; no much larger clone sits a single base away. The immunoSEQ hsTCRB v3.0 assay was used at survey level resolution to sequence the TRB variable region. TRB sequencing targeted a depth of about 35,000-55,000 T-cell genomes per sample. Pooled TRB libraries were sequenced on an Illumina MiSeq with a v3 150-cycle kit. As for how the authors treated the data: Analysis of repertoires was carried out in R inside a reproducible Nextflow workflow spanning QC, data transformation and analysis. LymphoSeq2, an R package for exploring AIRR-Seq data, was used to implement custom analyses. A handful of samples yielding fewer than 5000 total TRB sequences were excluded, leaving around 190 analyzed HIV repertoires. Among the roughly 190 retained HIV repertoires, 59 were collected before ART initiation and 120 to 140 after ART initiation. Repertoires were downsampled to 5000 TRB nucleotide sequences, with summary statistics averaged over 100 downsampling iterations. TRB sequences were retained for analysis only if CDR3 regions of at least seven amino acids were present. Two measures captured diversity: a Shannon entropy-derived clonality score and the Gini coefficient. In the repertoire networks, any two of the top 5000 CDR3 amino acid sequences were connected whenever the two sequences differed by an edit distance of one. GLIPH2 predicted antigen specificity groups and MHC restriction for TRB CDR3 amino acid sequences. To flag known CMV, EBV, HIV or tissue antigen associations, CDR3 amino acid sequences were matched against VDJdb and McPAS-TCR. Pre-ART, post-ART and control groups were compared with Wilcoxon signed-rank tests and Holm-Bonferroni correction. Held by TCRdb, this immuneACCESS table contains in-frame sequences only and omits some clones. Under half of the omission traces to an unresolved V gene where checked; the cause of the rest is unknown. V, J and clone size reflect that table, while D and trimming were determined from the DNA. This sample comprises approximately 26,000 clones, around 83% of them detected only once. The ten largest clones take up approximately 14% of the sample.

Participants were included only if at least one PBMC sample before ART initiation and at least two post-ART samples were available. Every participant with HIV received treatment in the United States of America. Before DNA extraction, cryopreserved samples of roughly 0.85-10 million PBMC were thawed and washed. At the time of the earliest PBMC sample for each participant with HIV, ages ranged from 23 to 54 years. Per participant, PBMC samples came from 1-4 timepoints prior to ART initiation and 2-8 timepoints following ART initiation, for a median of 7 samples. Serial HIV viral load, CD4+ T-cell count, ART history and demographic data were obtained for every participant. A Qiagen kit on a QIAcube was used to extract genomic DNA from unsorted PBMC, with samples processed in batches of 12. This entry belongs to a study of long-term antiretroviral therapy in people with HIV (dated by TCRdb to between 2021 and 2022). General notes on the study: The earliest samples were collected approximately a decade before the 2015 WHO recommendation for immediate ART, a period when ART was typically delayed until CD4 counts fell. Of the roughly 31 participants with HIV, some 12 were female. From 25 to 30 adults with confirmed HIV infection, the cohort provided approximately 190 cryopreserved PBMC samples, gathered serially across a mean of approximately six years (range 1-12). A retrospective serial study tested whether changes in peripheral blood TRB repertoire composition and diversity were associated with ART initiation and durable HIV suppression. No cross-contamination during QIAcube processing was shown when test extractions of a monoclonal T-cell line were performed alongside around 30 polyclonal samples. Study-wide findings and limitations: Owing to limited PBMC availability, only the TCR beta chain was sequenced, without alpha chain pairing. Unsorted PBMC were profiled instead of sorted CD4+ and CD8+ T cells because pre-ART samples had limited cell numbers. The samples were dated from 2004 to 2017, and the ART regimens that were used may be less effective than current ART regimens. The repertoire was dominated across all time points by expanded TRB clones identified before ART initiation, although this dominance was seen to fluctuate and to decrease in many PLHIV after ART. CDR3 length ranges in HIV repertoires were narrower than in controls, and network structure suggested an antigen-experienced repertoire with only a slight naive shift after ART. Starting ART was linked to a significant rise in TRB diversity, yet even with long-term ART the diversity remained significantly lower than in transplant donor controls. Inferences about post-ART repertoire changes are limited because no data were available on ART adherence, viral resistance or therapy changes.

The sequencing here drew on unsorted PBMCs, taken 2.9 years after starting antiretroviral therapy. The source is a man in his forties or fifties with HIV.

The sequence in DNA is TGTGCCAGCAGTTACCACAGGGCCTACGAGCAGTACTTC. The resulting protein is CASSYHRAYEQYF. The sequence is built from TRBV6-5 and TRBJ2-7, with a weak D call of TRBD1 (6 bases match). Trimming costs V 2 bases and J 2 bases, and their ends lie 7 bases apart. The germline V gene provides CDR1 MNHEY and CDR2 SVGAGI. The CDR3 measures 13 amino acids from cysteine to phenylalanine. The retained sequence is limited to the CDR3, 39 bases, with the frame set at the first base.